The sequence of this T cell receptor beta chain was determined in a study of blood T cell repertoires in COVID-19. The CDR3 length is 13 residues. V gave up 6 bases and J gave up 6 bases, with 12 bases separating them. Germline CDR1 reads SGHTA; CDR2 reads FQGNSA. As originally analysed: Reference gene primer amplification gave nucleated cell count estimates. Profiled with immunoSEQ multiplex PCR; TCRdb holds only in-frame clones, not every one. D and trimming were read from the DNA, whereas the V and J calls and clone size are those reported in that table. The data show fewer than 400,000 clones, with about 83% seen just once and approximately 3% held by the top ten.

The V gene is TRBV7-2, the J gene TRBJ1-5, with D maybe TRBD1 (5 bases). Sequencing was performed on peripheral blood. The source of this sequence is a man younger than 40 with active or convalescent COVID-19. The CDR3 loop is CASSLDGGQPQHF. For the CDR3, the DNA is TGTGCCAGCAGTCTAGACGGGGGTCAGCCCCAGCATTTT.